The 15 T cell receptor beta chains reported below all come from one sample, sequenced in a study of blood T cell repertoires in COVID-19. The method was immunoSEQ multiplex PCR; TCRdb's version includes in-frame clones alone and lacks a portion of them. The sample holds 380,000 or so clones, about 89% seen once. The sample comprised peripheral blood. The receptor set was obtained from a man aged 40-49 years with acute or convalescent COVID-19.

CDR3 sequence (DNA): TGTGCCTGGAGTCCCACGACAGGGAATCAGCCCCAGCATTTT. Amino acids: CAWSPTTGNQPQHF. The chain combines TRBV30 with TRBJ1-5; 7 bases map to TRBD1. Per germline, CDR1 GTSNPN and CDR2 SVGIG (reference sequence). Trimming removed 2 bases from V and 4 bases from J; junction bases left unmatched: 5. CDR3 length: 14 amino acids.

The chain joins TRBV6-1 to TRBJ1-3, with D uncertain. V lost 3 bases and J lost 8, with 11 bases in between. Germline assignment: CDR1 MNHNS and CDR2 SASEGT. There are 13 residues in the CDR3. The CDR3 DNA is TGTGCCAGCAGTGATGGCAAAGAGGACACCATATATTTT. The encoded protein is CASSDGKEDTIYF.

The V gene is TRBV19, the J gene TRBJ2-3, with 9 bases identical to TRBD1. The junction had 4 bases not matched to a gene; V was cut back by 1 base and J by 5 bases. CDR1 and CDR2 from the germline V gene are LNHDA and SQIVND (reference sequence). There are 15 residues in the CDR3. CDR3 sequence (DNA): TGTGCCAGTAGTATAGGCCGGGGACAGGGAGATACGCAGTATTTT. It is translated as CASSIGRGQGDTQYF. Full variable domain (outside the CDR3, taken from reference TRBV19 and TRBJ2-3): DGGITQSPKYLFRKEGQNVTLSCEQNLNHDAMYWYRQDPGQGLRLIYYSQIVNDFQKGDIAEGYSVSREKKESFPLTVTSAQKNPTAFYLCASSIGRGQGDTQYFGPGTRLTVL.

The chain joins TRBV7-9 to TRBJ1-3; D may be TRBD1 (5 bases). V gave up 5 bases and J gave up 4 bases, with 15 bases separating them. The CDR3 runs to 15 residues. Germline V CDR1 and CDR2: SEHNR, FQNEAQ (reference sequence). In DNA form, the CDR3 reads TGTGCCAGCAGCCCCAGCCAGGGATCCGGAAACACCATATATTTT. Residues: CASSPSQGSGNTIYF.

This clone was counted between two and nine times. This sequence joins TRBV6-1 and TRBJ2-3, with 8 bases matching TRBD2. Germline-derived CDR1 and CDR2 are MNHNS and SASEGT. This CDR3 contains 17 residues. V lost 2 bases, J lost 5 bases, and 12 bases stayed unmatched. CDR3 nucleotides: TGTGCCAGCAGTGAAACCGAAGCGGGAGCCCGGGGAGATACGCAGTATTTT. As protein: CASSETEAGARGDTQYF.

V is TRBV18 and J is TRBJ2-5; D uncertain. This CDR3 comprises 12 residues. Germline CDR1 reads KGHSH; CDR2 reads LQKENI. V was shortened by 4 bases and J by 2 bases, with 5 bases between the two germline ends. The CDR3 DNA follows: TGTGCCAGCTCACGTACTCAAGAGACCCAGTACTTC. Its protein product is CASSRTQETQYF.

Details on this clone: The sample has other DNA sequences that encode this CDR3 too. The V and J genes are TRBV10-3 and TRBJ1-1; perhaps TRBD1 as D (6 bases). The germline V gene has CDR1 ENHRY and CDR2 SYGVKD. The CDR3 loop spans 14 amino acids. V was shortened by 3 bases and J by 0 bases, with 8 bases between the two germline ends. The CDR3 DNA sequence: TGTGCCATCAGTGAACAGGGTCTGAACACTGAAGCTTTCTTT. It specifies CAISEQGLNTEAFF.

This clone came up a few times. The chain employs TRBV2 and TRBJ1-1; 11 positions match TRBD1. Trimming cost V 6 bases and J 8 bases; bases outside gene matches: 5. This CDR3 has 13 residues. CDR1 is SNHLY and CDR2 is FYNNEI in the germline V gene. For the CDR3, the DNA is TGTGCCAGCAGAGGACAGGGGGCGGGGGAAGCTTTCTTT. Translation gives CASRGQGAGEAFF.

The sample holds one count of this clone. The J gene is TRBJ2-7, the V gene TRBV27; 8 nucleotides line up with TRBD2. The V gene end was trimmed by 4 bases and the J gene end by 3 bases; junction bases not matched to a gene: 8. The germline V gene encodes CDR1 MNHEY and CDR2 SMNVEV (reference sequence). The CDR3 loop spans 15 amino acids. The CDR3 is CASSYSGTGYYEQYF. The DNA for the CDR3 is TGTGCCAGCAGTTATAGCGGGACGGGGTACTACGAGCAGTACTTC.

V usage is TRBV19 and J usage is TRBJ1-5; TRBD1 is a possible D gene (6 bases). The CDR3 is made up of 14 amino acids. CDR1 is LNHDA, CDR2 SQIVND, per germline (reference sequence). V gave up 1 base and J gave up 5 bases, with 9 bases separating them. The CDR3 coding sequence is TGTGCCAGTAGTATAGTACAGGGTGATCAGCCCCAGCATTTT. It translates to CASSIVQGDQPQHF.

This clone was found once. The gene calls are TRBV27 and TRBJ2-7, with 8 nucleotides matching TRBD2. V was clipped by 4 bases and J by 0 bases; unmatched bases: 5. The CDR3 totals 15 residues. CDR1 is MNHEY and CDR2 is SMNVEV in the germline V gene (reference sequence). The CDR3, as DNA: TGTGCCAGCAGTTACCTCGGGGGGGCCTCCTACGAGCAGTACTTC. Encoded protein: CASSYLGGASYEQYF.

The chain employs TRBV5-1 and TRBJ2-3; D is undetermined. The length of the CDR3 is 13 residues. V was clipped by 2 bases and J by 3 bases, with 7 bases between them. CDR1 is SGHRS, CDR2 YFSETQ, per germline. CDR3 residues: CASSFYGTDTQYF. The CDR3, as DNA: TGCGCCAGCAGCTTTTACGGGACAGATACGCAGTATTTT.

With regard to this clone: This may stem from a read error, because a much larger clone lies one nucleotide away. This chain connects TRBV5-1 to TRBJ2-6; unclear D gene. CDR1 SGHRS and CDR2 YFSETQ come from the germline V gene. V shed 5 bases and J shed 0 bases, with 6 bases lying between them. CDR3 length equals 14 residues. The chain's CDR3 is CASSLDSGANVLTF. The CDR3, as DNA: TGCGCCAGCAGTCTAGACTCTGGGGCCAACGTCCTGACTTTC.

This clone has just a few counts. The chain has TRBV4-2 and TRBJ2-7; D possibly corresponds to TRBD1 (5 bases). The V gene lost 1 base and the J gene lost 2 bases, with 15 bases spanning the gap. Germline V CDR1 and CDR2: LGHNA, YNFKEQ. The CDR3 runs 16 residues. CDR3 region: CASSQGVSDRAYEQYF. Written as DNA, the CDR3 is TGTGCCAGCAGCCAAGGGGTAAGTGACAGAGCCTACGAGCAGTACTTC.

This sequence joins TRBV5-1 and TRBJ1-2, with 10 nucleotides matching TRBD1. The CDR3 length is 14 residues. Germline V CDR1 and CDR2: SGHRS, YFSETQ. The ends lost 0 bases at V and 7 bases at J; junction bases unmatched: 3. For the CDR3, the DNA is TGCGCCAGCAGCTTGGGACAGGGGGCAAGTGGCTACACCTTC. Amino acids: CASSLGQGASGYTF.